This T cell receptor (beta chain) was recovered during a study of cytomegalovirus exposure and HLA in healthy donors. The wider study: Roughly 180 million T cells yielded fewer than 120 million unique TCR beta sequences in earlier analysis.

A word on this clone: As yet, its antigen is unknown.

Germline CDR1 is SGHKS and CDR2 is YYEKEE (reference sequence). Trimming at V came to 3 bases and at J to 7 bases, leaving 9 bases not matched to a gene. The CDR3 has 15 amino acids. In the PCR, 60 Vbeta and 13 Jbeta primers were used. Original processing methods: Counted up in a later analysis, unique TCR beta chains came to about 80 million, with around 12 million shared. The data were produced by immunoSEQ multiplex PCR, yet TCRdb's version contains in-frame clones alone and is incomplete. V and J calls and clone size are given by that table; D and trimming were obtained from the DNA. The sample carries roughly 200,000 clones, 65% to 80% recorded once. Broader study findings: The authors enumerated some 160 TCR beta chains as linked to cytomegalovirus. The authors assumed roughly uniform sequencing depth across donors for presence/absence analyses.

Source material: PBMCs. This chain connects TRBV5-5 to TRBJ1-4; 7 bases agree with TRBD1. The receptor comes from a man aged 50-59 years in good health and CMV-seronegative. CDR3 amino acids: CASSSDREKGEKLFF. The CDR3 DNA follows: TGTGCCAGCAGCTCCGACAGGGAGAAGGGTGAAAAACTGTTTTTT.